Listed below are T cell receptor beta chains from one sample, sequenced in a study of beta chain features in type 1 diabetes. The data were produced by immunoSEQ multiplex PCR, yet TCRdb's version contains in-frame clones alone and is incomplete. The sample has 640,000 or so clones; over 12% are singletons. Specimen: naive CD4+ T cells from blood. The receptor set was obtained from a man younger than 35 with type 1 diabetes. CDR3s include the opening cysteine and the closing phenylalanine or tryptophan.

>TRBV29-1|TRBJ2-5
CSVFRGDRRGTQYF
>TRBV6-5|TRBJ2-5
CASSYLQGAWETQYF
>TRBV7-2|TRBJ1-2
CASSPSYGYGYTF
>TRBV2|TRBJ2-1
CASGRVYNEQFF
>TRBV19|TRBJ2-1
CASSINRDGRGEQFF
>TRBV7-2|TRBJ2-2
CASSALAGGIGELFF
>TRBV4-3|TRBJ1-6
CASSPLTGSPLHF
>TRBV2|TRBJ2-5
CASNGQPQETQYF
>TRBV7-8|TRBJ1-6
CASSKENQGVGNSPLHF
>TRBV27|TRBJ1-4
CASSLTGGGEKLFF
>TRBV27|TRBJ2-3
CASSLSRVVDTQYF
>TRBV25-1|TRBJ2-1
CASRGSGYNEQFF
>TRBV7-2|TRBJ2-2
CASSLGELFF
>TRBV11-2|TRBJ2-1
CASSLLSAGLSYNEQFF
>TRBV7-3|TRBJ2-1
CASSLDRNSYNEQFF
>TRBV30|TRBJ2-7
CAWSVGLAGDSYEQYF
>TRBV25-1|TRBJ2-5
CASSEGRADLGTQYF
>TRBV4-2|TRBJ2-5
CASSQEVLRETQYF
>TRBV28|TRBJ2-1
CASSLSGAYNEQFF
>TRBV28|TRBJ1-2
CASSRQGFLGYTF